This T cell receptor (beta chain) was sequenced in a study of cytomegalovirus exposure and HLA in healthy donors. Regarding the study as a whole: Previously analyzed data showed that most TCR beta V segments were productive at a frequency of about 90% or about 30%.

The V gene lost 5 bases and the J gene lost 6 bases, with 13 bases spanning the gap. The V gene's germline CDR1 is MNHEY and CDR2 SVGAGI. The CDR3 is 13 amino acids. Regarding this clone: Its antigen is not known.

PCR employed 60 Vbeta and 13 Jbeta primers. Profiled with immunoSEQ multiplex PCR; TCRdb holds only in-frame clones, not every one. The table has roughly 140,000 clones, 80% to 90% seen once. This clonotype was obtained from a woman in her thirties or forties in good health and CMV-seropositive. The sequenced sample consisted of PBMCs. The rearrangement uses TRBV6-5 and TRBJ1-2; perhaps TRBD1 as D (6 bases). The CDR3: CASSPSGGHGYTF. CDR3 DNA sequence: TGTGCCAGCAGTCCCTCCGGGGGGCATGGCTACACCTTC.